The 5 T cell receptor beta chains below come from one sample, sequenced in a study of CXCR3-negative and CXCR3-positive naive CD8 T cells. Study results and caveats: Researchers report that CXCR3-positive naive cells carry more hydrophobic TRB CDR3s than CXCR3-negative naive cells.

Each TRB cDNA library was prepared by 5' RACE (with UMI labels). TCRdb reprocessed the 5' RACE reads; each CDR3 protein has one entry and no DNA is given. This repertoire includes 150,000 to 160,000 distinct CDR3 sequences. Their recognized antigens are unknown. The sequencing input was naive CXCR3+ CD8+ T cells from blood. Subset: CD45RO-CCR7+CD27+CD95- naive CD8+ T cells expressing CXCR3 (TNR3+). The receptor set was obtained from a human donor in good health. Some clones in this sample may be carry-over from other donors' samples.

The chain recombines TRBV21-1 with TRBJ2-3; TCRdb indicates TRBD1, and absent DNA this call remains unverified. TRBV21-1 is noted as a pseudogene. The CDR3 has 16 amino acids. This CDR3 reads CASSKMGHPTTDTQYF.

This chain joins TRBV30 and TRBJ1-1. This CDR3 contains 11 residues. Germline values: CDR1 GTSNPN, CDR2 SVGIG (reference sequence). The CDR3 loop reads CAWSVSLEAFF.

The chain combines TRBV7-9 with TRBJ2-7; without DNA, the TCRdb call of TRBD2 cannot be checked. Germline values: CDR1 SEHNR, CDR2 FQNEAQ (reference sequence). The CDR3 runs 13 residues. This CDR3 is CASSPGYSYEQYF.

The chain joins TRBV5-6 to TRBJ2-7; TCRdb reports TRBD1, a call that lacks DNA to check it against. The germline gives CDR1 SGHDT, CDR2 YYEEEE. The CDR3 is 15 amino acids. CDR3 residues: CASSGTQGDLRVQYF.

The V gene is TRBV6-2 or TRBV6-3, the J gene TRBJ2-7; TCRdb indicates TRBD2, and absent DNA this call remains unverified. Germline loops: CDR1 MNHEY, CDR2 SVGEGT. This CDR3 comprises 14 residues. The CDR3 sequence: CASSYGGDAYEQYF.